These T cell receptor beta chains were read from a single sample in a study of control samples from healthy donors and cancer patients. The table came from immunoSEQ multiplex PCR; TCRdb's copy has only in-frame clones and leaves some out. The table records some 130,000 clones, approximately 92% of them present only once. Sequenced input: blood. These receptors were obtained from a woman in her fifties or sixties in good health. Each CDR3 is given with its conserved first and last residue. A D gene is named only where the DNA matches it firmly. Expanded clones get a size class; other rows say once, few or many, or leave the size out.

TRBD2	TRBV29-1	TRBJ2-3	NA	TGCAGCGCTGATCTAGCGGGGCGAGATACGCAGTATTTT	CSADLAGRDTQYF
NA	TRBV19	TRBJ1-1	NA	TGTGCCAGCGGCGGGGACCTGAACACTGAAGCTTTCTTT	CASGGDLNTEAFF
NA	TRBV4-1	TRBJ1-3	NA	TGCGCCAGTAAGTCTGGAAACACCATATATTTT	CASKSGNTIYF
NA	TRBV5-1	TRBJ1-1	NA	TGCGCCAGCAGCCCGGGCCAAGACACTGAAGCTTTCTTT	CASSPGQDTEAFF
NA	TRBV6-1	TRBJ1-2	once	TGTGCCAGCAGTGATCACCCAGGACGGTATGGCTACACCTTC	CASSDHPGRYGYTF
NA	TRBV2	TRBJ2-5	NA	TGTGCCAGCAGTGAACAGGGCTCCCAAGAGACCCAGTACTTC	CASSEQGSQETQYF
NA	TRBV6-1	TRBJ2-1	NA	TGTGCCAGCAGTGAGACTCCCCGGGATAGCAATGAGCAGTTCTTC	CASSETPRDSNEQFF
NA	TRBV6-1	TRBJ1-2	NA	TGTGCCAGCAGTGAAGCTTTGAGAATATTTAACTATGGCTACACCTTC	CASSEALRIFNYGYTF
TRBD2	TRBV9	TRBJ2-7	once	TGTGCCAGCAGCGTAGGTCTGCGGGAGAAGGGCGAGCAGTACTTC	CASSVGLREKGEQYF
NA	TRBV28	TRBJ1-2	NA	TGTGCCAGCAGCGAACCCATCAGGGGTGGCTACACCTTC	CASSEPIRGGYTF
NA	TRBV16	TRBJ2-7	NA	TGTGCCAGCAGCCAAGGCGGGTTTGACTACGAGCAGTACTTC	CASSQGGFDYEQYF
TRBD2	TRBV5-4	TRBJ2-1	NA	TGTGCCAGCAGCTCGGGACTAGCGGGAGACGAGCAGTTCTTC	CASSSGLAGDEQFF
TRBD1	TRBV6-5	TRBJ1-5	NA	TGTGCCAGCAGTTACCACGGGACAGGGGCACCCCAGCATTTT	CASSYHGTGAPQHF
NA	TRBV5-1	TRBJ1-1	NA	TGCGCCAGCCAAAGTACAGGGAAAACTGAAGCTTTCTTT	CASQSTGKTEAFF
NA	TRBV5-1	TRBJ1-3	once	TGCGCCAGCAGAAGGGAGGCTGGAAACACCATATATTTT	CASRREAGNTIYF
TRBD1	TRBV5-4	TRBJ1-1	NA	TGTGCCAGCAGCTCAAAGACAGGGGCGAACACTGAAGCTTTCTTT	CASSSKTGANTEAFF
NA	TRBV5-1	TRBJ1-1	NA	TGCGCCAGCAGCGGGCTGAATGGGGAGAACACTGAAGCTTTCTTT	CASSGLNGENTEAFF
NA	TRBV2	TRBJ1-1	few	TGTGCCAGCAGTGATGGGGGCACTGAAGCTTTCTTT	CASSDGGTEAFF
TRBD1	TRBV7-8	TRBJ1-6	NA	TGTGCCAGCAGAAACAGGGGGGCTACACTTAATTCACCCCTCCACTTT	CASRNRGATLNSPLHF
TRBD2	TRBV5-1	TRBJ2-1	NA	TGCGCCAGCAGCGGCGGGATCCCGGGACTAGCGGCCTCCTACAATGAGCAGTTCTTC	CASSGGIPGLAASYNEQFF
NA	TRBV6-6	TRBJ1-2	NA	TGTGCCAGCAGTTACCGTCAGGGGTCCTATGGCTACACCTTC	CASSYRQGSYGYTF
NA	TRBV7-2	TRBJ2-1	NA	TGTGCCAGCAGCCGGGACTTCCGCTCCTACAATGAGCAGTTCTTC	CASSRDFRSYNEQFF
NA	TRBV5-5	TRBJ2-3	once	TGTGCCAGCAGCACCTCCCCTAAGATCACAGATACGCAGTATTTT	CASSTSPKITDTQYF
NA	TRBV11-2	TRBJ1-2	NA	TGTGCCAGCAGCCCAGGGGTCGGCTACACCTTC	CASSPGVGYTF
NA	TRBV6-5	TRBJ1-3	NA	TGTGCCAGCAGTCCGACGGGAAGGGCTGGAAACACCATATATTTT	CASSPTGRAGNTIYF
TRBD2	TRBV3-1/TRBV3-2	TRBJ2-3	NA	TGTGCCAGCAGCCAAGTAAGCGGGGGGGTTTCGGATACGCAGTATTTT	CASSQVSGGVSDTQYF
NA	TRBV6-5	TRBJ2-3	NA	TGTGCCAGCAGGGTCGGGGGAGGTGCAGATACGCAGTATTTT	CASRVGGGADTQYF
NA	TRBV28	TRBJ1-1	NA	TGTGCCAGCAGTTTAAAGGGACTCCAGGCTGAAGCTTTCTTT	CASSLKGLQAEAFF
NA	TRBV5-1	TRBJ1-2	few	TGCGCCAGCAGCTTGGATCCCTACTATGGCTACACCTTC	CASSLDPYYGYTF
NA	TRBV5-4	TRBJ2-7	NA	TGTGCCAGCAGCAGGGACCAATCCGAGCAGTACTTC	CASSRDQSEQYF
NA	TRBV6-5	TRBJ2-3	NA	TGTGCCAGCAGTTCCAGCGGAGATATGGGGGATACGCAGTATTTT	CASSSSGDMGDTQYF
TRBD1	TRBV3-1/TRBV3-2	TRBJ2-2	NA	TGTGCCACGCGGACAGGGAACACCGGGGAGCTGTTTTTT	CATRTGNTGELFF
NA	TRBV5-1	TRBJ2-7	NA	TGCGCCAGCAGCTTCGATAACAGCCTATCGAACTACGAGCAGTACTTC	CASSFDNSLSNYEQYF
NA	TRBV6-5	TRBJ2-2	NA	TGTGCCAGCAGGTTACAGTGGGGCACCGGGGAGCTGTTTTTT	CASRLQWGTGELFF
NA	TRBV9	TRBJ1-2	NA	TGTGCCAGCAGCGTAGCTGGGGGCGGGTATGGCTACACCTTC	CASSVAGGGYGYTF
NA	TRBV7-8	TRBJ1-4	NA	TGTGCCAGCAGCTTAGCGCAAGGGAACAGGCCAAAACTGTTTTTT	CASSLAQGNRPKLFF
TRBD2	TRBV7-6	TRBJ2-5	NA	TGTGCCAGCAGCTTAGCTTTGCGGGGGGTCCCAAAGACCCAGTACTTC	CASSLALRGVPKTQYF
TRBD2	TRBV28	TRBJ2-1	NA	TGTGCCAGCAACCTCCCGTATAGCGGGTGGAATGAGCAGTTCTTC	CASNLPYSGWNEQFF
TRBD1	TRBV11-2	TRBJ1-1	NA	TGTGCCAGCAGGACAGGGGACACTGAAGCTTTCTTT	CASRTGDTEAFF
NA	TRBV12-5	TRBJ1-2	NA	TGTGCTAGTGGTCTCGGAAGAGGTGCGCCTTACACCTTC	CASGLGRGAPYTF
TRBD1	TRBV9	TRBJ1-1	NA	TGTGCCAGCAGCGAACATATAACAGGGGGCGCGGAGGCTTTCTTT	CASSEHITGGAEAFF
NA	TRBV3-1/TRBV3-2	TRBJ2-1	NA	TGTGCCAGCAGCCTGTCTAGCGGAGGGGGCTACAATGAGCAGTTCTTC	CASSLSSGGGYNEQFF
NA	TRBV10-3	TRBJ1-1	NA	TGTGCCATCAGCCAATCGGCGGGGGGCAACACTGAAGCTTTCTTT	CAISQSAGGNTEAFF
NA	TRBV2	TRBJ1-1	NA	TGTGCCAGCCGGATTCTCCGGGGTAACACTGAAGCTTTCTTT	CASRILRGNTEAFF
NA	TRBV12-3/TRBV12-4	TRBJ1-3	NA	TGTGCCAGCAGTTTGGGCGGAAACACCATATATTTT	CASSLGGNTIYF
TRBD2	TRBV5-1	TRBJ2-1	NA	TGCGCCAGCAGCTTGGTAGCGGGAGGCATCAATGAGCAGTTCTTC	CASSLVAGGINEQFF
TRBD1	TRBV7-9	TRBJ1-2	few	TGTGCCAGCAGCTTCCCGGGACAGGGTGTAGGCTACACCTTC	CASSFPGQGVGYTF
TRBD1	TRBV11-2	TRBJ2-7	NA	TGTGCCAGCAGCATAGGGACAGGGGGGGGCTACGAGCAGTACTTC	CASSIGTGGGYEQYF
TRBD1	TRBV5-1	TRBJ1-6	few	TGCGCCAGCAGTCCCGGGACAGGGAGTTCACCCCTCCACTTT	CASSPGTGSSPLHF
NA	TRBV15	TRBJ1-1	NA	TGTGCCACCAGCAGAGTGGGGCCTCGGCCCACTGAAGCTTTCTTT	CATSRVGPRPTEAFF
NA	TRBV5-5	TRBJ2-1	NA	TGTGCCAGCAGCCGCCGGGACCAGGAAAATGAGCAGTTCTTC	CASSRRDQENEQFF
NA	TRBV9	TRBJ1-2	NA	TGTGCCAGCAGCGTAGGGGGGGAAACCTTCGATGGCTACACCTTC	CASSVGGETFDGYTF
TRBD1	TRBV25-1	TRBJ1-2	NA	TGTGCCAGCAGTGAATCCGGTAGGGCAGGGGGCCAACATGGCTACACCTTC	CASSESGRAGGQHGYTF
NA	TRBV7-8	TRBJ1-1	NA	TGTGCCAGCAGCCCCCCCCCGGGCAGGGGAGCGGACACTGAAGCTTTCTTT	CASSPPPGRGADTEAFF
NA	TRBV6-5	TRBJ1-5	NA	TGTGCCAGCAGCGGCAATCAGCCCCAGCATTTT	CASSGNQPQHF
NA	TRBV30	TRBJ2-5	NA	TGTGCCTGGAGCCAACGAGGGGGGGGAGAGACCCAGTACTTC	CAWSQRGGGETQYF
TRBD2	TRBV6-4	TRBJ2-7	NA	TGTGCCAGAAGAAAACAGCGGGAGAATCTCTTCGAGCAGTACTTC	CARRKQRENLFEQYF
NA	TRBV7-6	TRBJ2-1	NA	TGTGCCAGCAGCCCCCAGGCTCCGGGGTGGACCTACAATGAGCAGTTCTTC	CASSPQAPGWTYNEQFF
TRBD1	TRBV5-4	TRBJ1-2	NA	TGTGCCAGCAGCTTGGAAGGGACAGGGGCCGGTGGCTACACCTTC	CASSLEGTGAGGYTF